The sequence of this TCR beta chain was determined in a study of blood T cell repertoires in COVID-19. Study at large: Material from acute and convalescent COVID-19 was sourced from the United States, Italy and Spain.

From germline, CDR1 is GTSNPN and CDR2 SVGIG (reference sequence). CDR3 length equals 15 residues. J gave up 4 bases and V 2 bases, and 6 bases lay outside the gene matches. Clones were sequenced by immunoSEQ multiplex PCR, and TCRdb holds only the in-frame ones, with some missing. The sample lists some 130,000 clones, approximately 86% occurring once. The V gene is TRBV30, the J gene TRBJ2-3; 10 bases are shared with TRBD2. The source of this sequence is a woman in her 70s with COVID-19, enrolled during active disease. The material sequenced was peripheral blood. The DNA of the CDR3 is TGTGCCTGGAGTAACAAGCGGGGGGGCGCAGATACGCAGTATTTT. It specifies CAWSNKRGGADTQYF.